The 18 T cell receptor beta chains listed next were all sequenced from one sample in a study of OX40 agonist ivuxolimab in advanced cancers. Generated by immunoSEQ multiplex PCR, the TCRdb table keeps only in-frame clones and is missing some. In the table there are about 78,000 clones, almost 95% of which are singletons. The specimen was CD4+ or CD8+ T cells sorted from blood, collected in a trial of the OX40 agonist ivuxolimab. Every receptor here comes from an adult with an advanced solid tumor such as melanoma, head and neck, liver or kidney cancer.

J is TRBJ2-3 and V is TRBV4-1; D gene ambiguous. Trimming stripped 0 bases from V and 0 bases from J, with 4 bases between. Per germline, CDR1 MGHRA and CDR2 YSYEKL. This CDR3 spans 14 amino acids. The CDR3 DNA reads as TGCGCCAGCAGCCAAGAGGGAAGCACAGATACGCAGTATTTT. It specifies CASSQEGSTDTQYF.

The J gene is TRBJ1-2, the V gene TRBV4-2, with D unresolved. Germline V gene data show CDR1 as LGHNA and CDR2 as YNFKEQ. The ends were cut back, 4 bases at V and 2 bases at J, with 11 bases in the middle. This CDR3 region has 14 residues. Here the CDR3 reads CASSPWAANYGYTF. The CDR3 coding sequence is TGTGCCAGCAGCCCATGGGCGGCAAACTATGGCTACACCTTC.

V is TRBV7-9 and J is TRBJ2-3; D is uncertain. Per germline, CDR1 SEHNR and CDR2 FQNEAQ (reference sequence). Trimming removed 4 bases at V and 4 bases at J, with 12 bases between. The CDR3 contains 14 residues. CDR3: CASSSKVPADTQYF. CDR3 in DNA: TGTGCCAGCAGCTCGAAGGTCCCGGCAGATACGCAGTATTTT.

This chain links TRBV7-8 with TRBJ1-1; 10 bases fit TRBD1. The ends lost 5 bases at V and 5 bases at J; junction bases unmatched: 5. The CDR3 totals 14 residues. In germline, CDR1 is SGHVS, CDR2 FQNEAQ. The CDR3 nucleotides read TGTGCCAGCAGCCCCAGACAGGGGGCGACTGAAGCTTTCTTT. It yields the protein CASSPRQGATEAFF.

The genes are TRBV7-2 and TRBJ2-1; 11 bases map to TRBD2. The CDR3 loop spans 17 amino acids. CDR1 SGHTA and CDR2 FQGNSA come from the germline V gene. The junction had 10 bases not matched to a gene; V was cut back by 5 bases and J by 4 bases. DNA for the CDR3: TGTGCCAGCAGCAGGAAAACCGGGACTAGCGGATACAATGAGCAGTTCTTC. This sequence encodes CASSRKTGTSGYNEQFF.

The chain employs TRBV29-1 and TRBJ2-1; 7 nucleotides align to TRBD1. The CDR3 is 16 residues long. With V trimmed by 0 bases and J by 0 bases, 5 bases remained unmatched. CDR1 is SQVTM, CDR2 ANQGSEA, per germline. As DNA, the CDR3 is TGCAGCGTTGAAGAAGGGGACAGCCGCTCCTACAATGAGCAGTTCTTC. This sequence encodes CSVEEGDSRSYNEQFF.

This chain links TRBV18 with TRBJ2-2; tentatively, D is TRBD2 (6 bases). This CDR3 comprises 15 residues. Germline CDR1 and CDR2: KGHSH and LQKENI. V was cut by 10 bases and J by 0 bases, with 15 bases left in between. This CDR3 reads CATNPGLSNTGELFF. CDR3 bases: TGTGCCACGAACCCGGGACTGTCGAACACCGGGGAGCTGTTTTTT.

The chain is built from TRBV10-3 and TRBJ2-2; D is perhaps TRBD2 (6 bases). This CDR3 spans 14 amino acids. Germline assignment: CDR1 ENHRY and CDR2 SYGVKD. V gave up 11 bases and J gave up 1 base, with 14 bases separating them. In DNA form, the CDR3 reads TGTGCCTCCAGGGCGGGGCAGAACACCGGGGAGCTGTTTTTT. Its translation: CASRAGQNTGELFF.

The chain uses TRBV7-6 and TRBJ1-5; D possibly corresponds to TRBD1 (5 bases). The CDR3 covers 16 residues. The V gene's germline CDR1 is SGHVS and CDR2 FNYEAQ. Trimming cost V 3 bases and J 3 bases, with 15 bases left between them. The chain's CDR3 is CASSLGLPSINQPQHF. The CDR3 DNA reads TGTGCCAGCAGCTTGGGACTCCCCTCCATCAATCAGCCCCAGCATTTT.

V and J are TRBV6-1 and TRBJ2-3; D is unresolved. V was pared by 4 bases and J by 0 bases, with 17 bases between. The CDR3 is 17 amino acids. The germline gives CDR1 MNHNS, CDR2 SASEGT. In DNA, the CDR3 is TGTGCCAGCAGTGGGGTCAAAGGAACACGAAGCACAGATACGCAGTATTTT. It encodes CASSGVKGTRSTDTQYF.

The CDR3 is CASSRGDSLLWEQYF. The CDR3 coding sequence is TGTGCCAGCAGCCGAGGGGATTCCCTACTTTGGGAGCAGTACTTC. This rearrangement joins TRBV7-8 to TRBJ2-7; D is tentatively TRBD1 or TRBD2 (5 bases each). Germline lookup yields CDR1 SGHVS and CDR2 FQNEAQ. The V gene lost 5 bases and the J gene lost 7 bases, with 21 bases spanning the gap. The CDR3 extends over 15 amino acids.

The J gene is TRBJ2-7, the V gene TRBV5-1, with TRBD2 identical over 9 bases. The CDR3 has 18 amino acids. CDR1 is SGHRS, CDR2 YFSETQ, per germline. Trimming at V came to 0 bases and at J to 0 bases, leaving 10 bases not matched to a gene. CDR3 amino acids: CASSLGLRGGRDSYEQYF. The CDR3 DNA sequence: TGCGCCAGCAGCTTGGGCCTTAGGGGCGGGAGGGACTCCTACGAGCAGTACTTC. Full variable domain (remainder filled in from reference TRBV5-1 and TRBJ2-7): KAGVTQTPRYLIKTRGQQVTLSCSPISGHRSVSWYQQTPGQGLQFLFEYFSETQRNKGNFPGRFSGRQFSNSRSEMNVSTLELGDSALYLCASSLGLRGGRDSYEQYFGPGTRLTVT.

The gene calls are TRBV13 and TRBJ2-3; tentatively, D is TRBD1 (5 bases). Germline assignment: CDR1 PRHDT and CDR2 FYEKMQ (reference sequence). Trimming left V 7 bases short and J 0 bases short, with 17 bases between. The length of the CDR3 is 16 residues. The CDR3 is CASTKTWGTSTDTQYF. The CDR3 DNA reads TGTGCCAGCACCAAGACCTGGGGCACCAGCACAGATACGCAGTATTTT.

V is TRBV5-6 and J is TRBJ1-2, with D unresolved. Germline CDR1 SGHDT, CDR2 YYEEEE. The CDR3 has 12 residues. Trimming left V 2 bases short and J 4 bases short, with 6 bases between. This chain's CDR3 is CASSLPGYGYTF. DNA of the CDR3: TGTGCCAGCAGCTTACCCGGCTATGGCTACACCTTC.

V usage is TRBV2 and J usage is TRBJ2-2; D ambiguous. CDR1 SNHLY and CDR2 FYNNEI come from the germline V gene. The CDR3 has 13 residues. V was trimmed by 4 bases and J by 1 base, leaving 4 bases between them. This CDR3 reads CASSALNTGELFF. DNA for the CDR3: TGTGCCAGCAGTGCCCTGAACACCGGGGAGCTGTTTTTT. Full variable domain (rest looked up from reference TRBV2 and TRBJ2-2): EPEVTQTPSHQVTQMGQEVILRCVPISNHLYFYWYRQILGQKVEFLVSFYNNEISEKSEIFDDQFSVERPDGSNFTLKIRSTKLEDSAMYFCASSALNTGELFFGEGSRLTVL.

This chain uses TRBV5-1 with TRBJ2-7; perhaps TRBD2 as D (5 bases). CDR1 and CDR2 from the germline V gene are SGHRS and YFSETQ. This CDR3 comprises 14 residues. V dropped 5 bases and J dropped 3 bases, with 15 bases sitting between them. Here the CDR3 DNA reads TGCGCCAGCAGTCAGGACGCGGCGGGCTACGAGCAGTACTTC. Protein product: CASSQDAAGYEQYF.

The CDR3 DNA reads TGCGCCAGCCGATTAGCGGGGGAAAGCACAGATACGCAGTATTTT. Protein product: CASRLAGESTDTQYF. J is TRBJ2-3 and V is TRBV5-1, with 9 bases aligning to TRBD2. J lost 0 bases, V lost 7 bases, and 6 bases had no gene match. The CDR3 spans 15 residues. CDR1 is SGHRS, CDR2 YFSETQ, per germline.

The count of this clone is one. The V and J genes are TRBV5-1 and TRBJ2-1; 12 bases fit TRBD2. Losses at the gene ends were 0 bases for V and 9 bases for J; bases not matched to a gene: 7. The germline V gene encodes CDR1 SGHRS and CDR2 YFSETQ. The CDR3 extends over 16 amino acids. The CDR3 protein is CASSLDSSGRVVEQFF. The CDR3 region has the DNA TGCGCCAGCAGCTTGGATTCTAGCGGGAGGGTTGTTGAGCAGTTCTTC. Drawing the rest from reference TRBV5-1 and TRBJ2-1, the complete variable domain is KAGVTQTPRYLIKTRGQQVTLSCSPISGHRSVSWYQQTPGQGLQFLFEYFSETQRNKGNFPGRFSGRQFSNSRSEMNVSTLELGDSALYLCASSLDSSGRVVEQFFGPGTRLTVL.